The 32 T cell receptor beta chains below come from one sample, sequenced in a study of tissue T cells after allogeneic stem cell transplantation. Enrolled prospectively were adult allogeneic hematopoietic cell transplant recipients whose graft-versus-host disease was steroid-refractory. TCRdb's table, derived via immunoSEQ multiplex PCR, lists solely in-frame clones and lacks some. The table includes around 2,700 clones, 64% detected once. Sequenced material: descending colon tissue, taken at autopsy. Receptor source: a male patient of 60 years or more with steroid-refractory graft-versus-host disease after an allogeneic stem cell transplant. Some T cells may trace back to the graft donor.

The chain links TRBV3-1 (or the pseudogene TRBV3-2) to TRBJ2-7, with a possible D match to TRBD2 (5 bases). Germline V gives CDR1 LGHDT, CDR2 YNNKEL (reference sequence). This CDR3 spans 12 amino acids. Deletions cut 3 bases from V and 9 bases from J, with 12 bases between. CDR3 region: CASSQDSLRQYF. The CDR3 DNA reads as TGTGCCAGCAGCCAGGACTCCCTCCGGCAGTACTTC.

In its sample, this clone was seen once. The genes are TRBV5-1 and TRBJ2-7; possible D gene TRBD1, 6 bases. This CDR3 comprises 15 residues. V lost 4 bases and J lost 7, with 21 bases in between. CDR1 is SGHRS, CDR2 YFSETQ, per germline. CDR3 sequence (DNA): TGCGCCAGCAGCCAAGCCGGACAGACCGCGAGAGAGCAGTACTTC. This sequence encodes CASSQAGQTAREQYF.

This chain uses TRBV3-1 (or the pseudogene TRBV3-2) with TRBJ2-3; 12 bases are a match to TRBD2. CDR3 length equals 19 residues. J was trimmed by 1 base and V by 2 bases; bases with no gene match: 10. Looked up from germline, CDR1 is LGHDT and CDR2 is YNNKEL (reference sequence). The CDR3 sequence is CASSQTLRRLAGGTDTQYF. The CDR3, as DNA: TGTGCCAGCAGCCAAACCCTCCGCCGACTAGCGGGGGGCACAGATACGCAGTATTTT.

The chain couples TRBV7-9 to TRBJ1-2; D might be TRBD1 (5 bases). V was shortened by 0 bases and J by 10 bases, with 18 bases between the two germline ends. The CDR3 covers 15 residues. Germline V lookup: CDR1 SEHNR, CDR2 FQNEAQ (reference sequence). The CDR3 region has the DNA TGTGCCAGCAGCTTAGCGCTAAGACCGGGGGAGGACTACACCTTC. Protein: CASSLALRPGEDYTF.

V usage is TRBV3-1 (or the pseudogene TRBV3-2) and J usage is TRBJ2-1; 7 bases fit TRBD1. Germline V gene sequence: CDR1 LGHDT, CDR2 YNNKEL (reference sequence). The CDR3 is 13 residues long. Trimming removed 4 bases from V and 3 bases from J; junction bases left unmatched: 0. DNA for the CDR3: TGTGCCAGCAGCCGGGACAGCTACAATGAGCAGTTCTTC. Translation gives CASSRDSYNEQFF.

The chain links TRBV6-5 to TRBJ1-1; D is ambiguous. The germline V gene encodes CDR1 MNHEY and CDR2 SVGAGI. The CDR3 loop spans 13 amino acids. V was cut by 5 bases and J by 4 bases, with 11 bases left in between. The CDR3, as DNA: TGTGCCAGCAGTACCGACTGGGGCACTGAAGCTTTCTTT. Its protein product is CASSTDWGTEAFF.

This clone has more than one count but fewer than ten. The gene calls are TRBV2 and TRBJ1-1, with TRBD1 identical over 7 bases. The CDR3 consists of 13 residues. Germline-derived CDR1 and CDR2 are SNHLY and FYNNEI. Losses at the gene ends were 0 bases for V and 11 bases for J; bases not matched to a gene: 6. Written as DNA, the CDR3 is TGTGCCAGCAGTGAAGCGAAGACAGGGAGGGCTTTCTTT. Its translation: CASSEAKTGRAFF.

In its sample, this clone was seen once. The chain links TRBV5-5 to TRBJ1-1; TRBD1 might be the D (5 bases). Per germline, CDR1 SGHKS and CDR2 YYEKEE (reference sequence). The CDR3 runs 15 residues. V was trimmed by 2 bases and J by 2 bases, leaving 13 bases between them. The CDR3 coding sequence is TGTGCCAGCAGCTTTGGCAGGGCTATTAACACTGAAGCTTTCTTT. Translation gives CASSFGRAINTEAFF.

The CDR3 sequence: CASSLDRGETQYF. As DNA, the CDR3 is TGTGCCAGCAGCTTAGACAGGGGAGAGACCCAGTACTTC. The J gene is TRBJ2-5, the V gene TRBV7-6, with TRBD1 matching 7 bases. Germline V CDR1 and CDR2: SGHVS, FNYEAQ. The V segment lost 1 base and the J segment 4 bases; nucleotides outside the gene matches: 0. The CDR3 length is 13 residues.

The rearrangement uses TRBV4-2 and TRBJ2-3; 8 bases are shared with TRBD2. Germline CDR1 and CDR2: LGHNA and YNFKEQ. V gave up 6 bases and J gave up 5 bases; unmatched junction bases: 19. CDR3 length: 18 amino acids. The CDR3: CASSPATSGAPGGDTQYF. The CDR3 DNA is TGTGCCAGCAGTCCGGCAACTAGCGGAGCGCCCGGGGGAGATACGCAGTATTTT.

In its sample, this clone ranks as large. V and J are TRBV2 and TRBJ2-3; 8 nucleotides align to TRBD2. After removal of 5 bases from V and 2 bases from J, the junction contained 6 bases not matched to a gene. The CDR3 has 15 residues. Germline V gives CDR1 SNHLY, CDR2 FYNNEI. This chain's CDR3 is CASSPGTSSTDTQYF. DNA of the CDR3: TGTGCCAGCAGTCCCGGGACTAGTTCCACAGATACGCAGTATTTT.

This chain links TRBV4-1 with TRBJ2-2; D is perhaps TRBD1 (6 bases). Trimming pared 6 bases from V and 4 bases from J, leaving 12 bases between. The CDR3 is made up of 14 amino acids. From germline, CDR1 is MGHRA and CDR2 YSYEKL. CDR3 amino acids: CASSYDRTTGELFF. The CDR3 nucleotides are TGCGCCAGCAGTTACGACAGGACCACCGGGGAGCTGTTTTTT.

The genes are TRBV4-3 and TRBJ1-2; D is undetermined. Trimming cost V 1 base and J 7 bases, with 10 bases left between them. Germline V gives CDR1 LGHNA, CDR2 YSLEER. There are 13 residues in the CDR3. DNA of the CDR3: TGCGCCAGCAGCCAAGCTATTGGTTTTGGCTACACCTTC. It codes for CASSQAIGFGYTF.

A single count supports this clone. At the DNA level, this CDR3 is encoded by other sequences in the same sample as well. The rearrangement uses TRBV2 and TRBJ1-5, with a possible D match to TRBD1 (6 bases). This CDR3 has 13 residues. Germline CDR1 is SNHLY and CDR2 is FYNNEI. Trimming took off 6 bases at V and 4 bases at J, with 10 bases between the two ends. The CDR3 sequence: CASSIQGNQPQHF. The CDR3 DNA reads as TGTGCCAGCAGCATTCAGGGGAATCAGCCCCAGCATTTT.

J is TRBJ2-5 and V is TRBV7-9; D is possibly TRBD1 (6 bases). The CDR3 is made up of 18 amino acids. Trimming took off 2 bases at V and 5 bases at J, with 24 bases between the two ends. Germline V CDR1 and CDR2: SEHNR, FQNEAQ (reference sequence). DNA of the CDR3: TGTGCCAGCAGCTTACCCAAGAGGGGGTCGAGTCAGTGGGAGACCCAGTACTTC. It is translated as CASSLPKRGSSQWETQYF.

The chain combines TRBV7-6 with TRBJ2-1; 7 bases match TRBD1. CDR1 is SGHVS, CDR2 FNYEAQ, per germline. CDR3 length: 15 residues. V lost 4 bases, J lost 6 bases, and 9 bases stayed unmatched. Here the CDR3 reads CASSSGQTQVNEQFF. The DNA of the CDR3 is TGTGCCAGCAGCTCGGGACAGACCCAAGTCAATGAGCAGTTCTTC.

This chain links TRBV4-2 with TRBJ2-5, with D unclear. Looked up from germline, CDR1 is LGHNA and CDR2 is YNFKEQ. This CDR3 spans 13 amino acids. V was cut by 1 base and J by 3 bases, with 6 bases left in between. The DNA for the CDR3 is TGTGCCAGCAGCCAAGGTACAGAAGAGACCCAGTACTTC. Residues: CASSQGTEETQYF.

The rearrangement links TRBV9 to TRBJ1-3; D not resolved. This CDR3 is 16 amino acids long. Germline V gene sequence: CDR1 SGDLS, CDR2 YYNGEE. The V end lost 3 bases, the J end lost 0 bases, and 13 bases lay between the germline ends. Here the CDR3 reads CASSAEFSLSGNTIYF. CDR3 sequence (DNA): TGTGCCAGCAGCGCCGAGTTTAGCCTCTCTGGAAACACCATATATTTT.

As DNA, the CDR3 is TGTGCCAGCAGCTTGGGGACAGGTTGGAATGAGCAGTTCTTC. This encodes CASSLGTGWNEQFF. The chain recombines TRBV5-6 with TRBJ2-1, with 7 bases identical to TRBD1. Germline loops: CDR1 SGHDT, CDR2 YYEEEE. After removal of 0 bases from V and 7 bases from J, the junction contained 4 bases not matched to a gene. The CDR3 spans 14 residues.

CDR3 amino acids: CAISVSGKGAWETQYF. The DNA of the CDR3 is TGTGCCATCAGTGTATCGGGGAAGGGGGCGTGGGAGACCCAGTACTTC. The chain joins TRBV10-3 to TRBJ2-5, with 7 bases identical to TRBD1. The CDR3 consists of 16 residues. Unmatched junction bases numbered 13, after V lost 4 bases and J lost 5 bases. The germline gives CDR1 ENHRY, CDR2 SYGVKD.

The genes are TRBV6-1 and TRBJ1-2; no definite D call. The CDR3 contains 16 residues. The V gene's germline CDR1 is MNHNS and CDR2 SASEGT. Trimming took off 2 bases at V and 6 bases at J, with 19 bases between the two ends. Here the CDR3 reads CASSEFFGIQYNGYTF. The CDR3 bases are TGTGCCAGCAGTGAATTTTTTGGCATCCAGTATAATGGCTACACCTTC.

This clone has just a few counts. The J gene is TRBJ1-1, the V gene TRBV6-6, with 9 bases lining up with TRBD1. Germline loops: CDR1 MNHNY, CDR2 SVGAGI (reference sequence). The V segment lost 6 bases and the J segment 1 base; nucleotides outside the gene matches: 6. This CDR3 spans 15 amino acids. In nucleotides, the CDR3 is TGTGCCAGCAGGCAACAGGGGGCTAGGAACACTGAAGCTTTCTTT. Encoded protein: CASRQQGARNTEAFF.

The J gene is TRBJ2-3, the V gene TRBV2, with 7 bases that match TRBD1. Unmatched junction bases numbered 5, after V lost 5 bases and J lost 0 bases. This CDR3 spans 15 amino acids. Looked up from germline, CDR1 is SNHLY and CDR2 is FYNNEI. CDR3 DNA sequence: TGTGCCAGCAGTCCCGGGACAGCTAGCACAGATACGCAGTATTTT. Protein: CASSPGTASTDTQYF.

A single count supports this clone. The chain has TRBV12-3 or TRBV12-4 and TRBJ2-7, with unresolved D. The V end was cut by 4 bases, the J end by 2 bases, with 9 bases between. This CDR3 is 13 amino acids long. The CDR3, as DNA: TGTGCCAGCAGTTGGGCCAGTCCCTACGAGCAGTACTTC. This gives the protein CASSWASPYEQYF.

The gene calls are TRBV7-3 and TRBJ2-1; 8 bases agree with TRBD1. The CDR3 is 15 residues long. V lost 5 bases, J lost 6 bases, and 9 bases stayed unmatched. Germline CDR1 and CDR2: SGHTA and FQGTGA. The CDR3 nucleotides read TGTGCCAGCAGCCCAAGTGGGCAGGGGGCCAATGAGCAGTTCTTC. This encodes CASSPSGQGANEQFF.

The V gene is TRBV6-5, the J gene TRBJ2-7; D possibly corresponds to TRBD2 (5 bases). V was clipped by 9 bases and J by 3 bases, with 12 bases between them. The germline CDR1 and CDR2 sequences are MNHEY and SVGAGI. This CDR3 is built from 12 residues. DNA of the CDR3: TGTGCCAGTTCGGACGGGAACTACGAGCAGTACTTC. Translating it yields CASSDGNYEQYF.

The genes are TRBV7-2 and TRBJ1-5; D is undetermined. This CDR3 has 13 amino acids. Per the germline V gene, CDR1 is SGHTA and CDR2 is FQGNSA. The V end was cut by 5 bases, the J end by 4 bases, with 9 bases between. The CDR3: CASSTEQNQPQHF. In DNA form, the CDR3 reads TGTGCCAGCAGCACGGAGCAGAATCAGCCCCAGCATTTT.

In its sample, this clone is large (0.1 to 1%). CDR3 nucleotide sequence: TGTGCCAGCAGTTTGGAAAGGTTGGGCTTTACAGATACGCAGTATTTT. Encoded protein: CASSLERLGFTDTQYF. V gene TRBV27 combines with J gene TRBJ2-3, with D hard to call. Germline CDR1 MNHEY, CDR2 SMNVEV (reference sequence). Trimming cost V 3 bases and J 3 bases, with 16 bases left between them. The CDR3 has 16 amino acids.

This chain connects TRBV27 to TRBJ2-1; 9 bases line up with TRBD1. The CDR3 totals 15 residues. The J segment lost 6 bases and the V segment lost 6 bases, leaving 9 bases of the junction unmatched. Germline assignment: CDR1 MNHEY and CDR2 SMNVEV (reference sequence). The CDR3: CASRSPGQGINEQFF. CDR3 DNA sequence: TGTGCCAGCAGATCCCCGGGACAGGGTATCAATGAGCAGTTCTTC.

This sequence joins TRBV9 and TRBJ2-5; weak D call: TRBD1 (6 bases). CDR3 size: 14 residues. CDR1 and CDR2 from the germline V gene are SGDLS and YYNGEE. The germline V and J ends were trimmed by 0 bases and 6 bases, with 12 bases remaining between them. CDR3 bases: TGTGCCAGCAGCGTAGAGGGCAGGGGAAAGACCCAGTACTTC. Encoded protein: CASSVEGRGKTQYF.

The rearrangement links TRBV5-6 to TRBJ1-2, with D perhaps matching TRBD1 (6 bases). The CDR3 extends over 13 amino acids. Trimming stripped 7 bases from V and 5 bases from J, with 15 bases between. Germline CDR1 is SGHDT and CDR2 is YYEEEE. Here the CDR3 DNA reads TGTGCCAGCTTCGGTCAGGGGAAGTATGGCTACACCTTC. Protein product: CASFGQGKYGYTF.

This clone was recorded a few times. The rearrangement uses TRBV19 and TRBJ1-6, with a weak D call TRBD1 (6 bases). Germline V gives CDR1 LNHDA, CDR2 SQIVND (reference sequence). V was pared by 9 bases and J by 7 bases, with 22 bases between. The CDR3 is made up of 16 amino acids. The CDR3 here is CASHTGPGQTNSPLHF. CDR3 bases: TGTGCCAGCCACACCGGGCCGGGACAAACAAATTCACCCCTCCACTTT.